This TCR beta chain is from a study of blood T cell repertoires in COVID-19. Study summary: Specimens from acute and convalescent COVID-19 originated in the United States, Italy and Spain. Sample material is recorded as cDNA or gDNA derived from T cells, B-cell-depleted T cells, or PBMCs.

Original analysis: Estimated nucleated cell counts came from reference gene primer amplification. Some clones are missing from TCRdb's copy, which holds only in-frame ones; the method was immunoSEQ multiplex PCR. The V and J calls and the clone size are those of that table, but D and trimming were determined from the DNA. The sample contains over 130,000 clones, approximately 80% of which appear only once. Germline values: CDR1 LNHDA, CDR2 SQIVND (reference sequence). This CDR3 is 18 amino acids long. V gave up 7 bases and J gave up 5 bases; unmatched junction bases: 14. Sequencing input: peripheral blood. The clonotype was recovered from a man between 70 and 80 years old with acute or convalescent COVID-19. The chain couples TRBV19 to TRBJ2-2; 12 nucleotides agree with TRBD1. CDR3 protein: CASITTGTGGGRTGELFF. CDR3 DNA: TGTGCCAGTATTACAACCGGGACAGGGGGCGGAAGGACCGGGGAGCTGTTTTTT. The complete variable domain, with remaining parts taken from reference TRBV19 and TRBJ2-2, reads DGGITQSPKYLFRKEGQNVTLSCEQNLNHDAMYWYRQDPGQGLRLIYYSQIVNDFQKGDIAEGYSVSREKKESFPLTVTSAQKNPTAFYLCASITTGTGGGRTGELFFGEGSRLTVL.